The 28 T cell receptor beta chains below come from one sample, sequenced in a study of OX40 agonist ivuxolimab in advanced cancers. Measured with immunoSEQ multiplex PCR; TCRdb has only the in-frame clones, and not every one. The sample lists around 80,000 clones, about 84% occurring once. The sample was CD4+ or CD8+ T cells sorted from blood, taken in a trial of the OX40 agonist ivuxolimab. The origin of the receptors is an adult with an advanced solid tumor such as melanoma, head and neck, liver or kidney cancer.

The chain is built from TRBV28 and TRBJ1-5, with 9 bases that match TRBD1. CDR1 and CDR2 (germline): MDHEN, SYDVKM. The CDR3 loop spans 16 amino acids. J gave up 5 bases and V 6 bases, and 11 bases lay outside the gene matches. The CDR3 reads CASSPGDRELYQPQHF. The CDR3 DNA reads as TGTGCCAGCAGCCCCGGGGACAGGGAATTGTATCAGCCCCAGCATTTT.

This clone was picked up one time. The rearrangement joins TRBV6-6 to TRBJ2-1; 9 positions match TRBD1. Germline V gene lookup returns CDR1 MNHNY and CDR2 SVGAGI (reference sequence). With 5 bases clipped from V and 4 bases from J, the junction kept 6 bases outside the gene matches. The CDR3 has 15 amino acids. DNA for the CDR3: TGTGCCAGCAGTCCTGGGACAGGGCGATACAATGAGCAGTTCTTC. It specifies CASSPGTGRYNEQFF.

The V call is TRBV10-2, the J call TRBJ2-4; TRBD1 aligns across 7 bases. V lost 6 bases, J lost 0 bases, and 5 bases stayed unmatched. Germline values: CDR1 WSHSY, CDR2 SAAADI. There are 15 residues in the CDR3. Here the CDR3 DNA reads TGCGCCAGCAGCGACAGGGCGCTAGCCAAAAACATTCAGTACTTC. Translating it yields CASSDRALAKNIQYF.

The chain combines TRBV15 with TRBJ1-2, with 8 bases matching TRBD1. Per the germline V gene, CDR1 is LNHNV and CDR2 is YYDKDF (reference sequence). The V gene end was trimmed by 0 bases and the J gene end by 8 bases; junction bases not matched to a gene: 8. The CDR3 contains 15 residues. CDR3 amino acids: CATSRDQGQGEGYTF. The CDR3 DNA follows: TGTGCCACCAGCAGAGACCAAGGACAGGGCGAGGGCTACACCTTC.

The chain carries TRBV10-1 and TRBJ2-7; 10 bases fit TRBD1. V shed 6 bases and J 1 base; nucleotides not matched to a gene: 9. The CDR3 is 16 amino acids. Germline values: CDR1 WNHNN, CDR2 SYGVQD (reference sequence). The DNA for the CDR3 is TGCGCCAGCAGGAAAGCGGGACAGGGGATTTCCTACGAGCAGTACGTC. As protein: CASRKAGQGISYEQYV.

This chain uses TRBV9 with TRBJ1-4; weak D call: TRBD1 (5 bases). Germline V CDR1 and CDR2: SGDLS, YYNGEE. The CDR3 is made up of 15 amino acids. Trimming pared 2 bases from V and 4 bases from J, leaving 12 bases between. The CDR3 spells CASSVRGAGNEKLFF. CDR3 coding DNA: TGTGCCAGCAGCGTCAGAGGGGCTGGTAATGAAAAACTGTTTTTT. Drawing the rest from reference TRBV9 and TRBJ1-4, the complete variable domain is DSGVTQTPKHLITATGQRVTLRCSPRSGDLSVYWYQQSLDQGLQFLIQYYNGEERAKGNILERFSAQQFPDLHSELNLSSLELGDSALYFCASSVRGAGNEKLFFGSGTQLSVL.

This chain links TRBV30 with TRBJ2-2; possible D gene TRBD1, 5 bases. Germline V gives CDR1 GTSNPN, CDR2 SVGIG (reference sequence). The CDR3 length is 14 residues. V shed 3 bases and J shed 6 bases, with 14 bases lying between them. The CDR3 loop reads CAWRGWGPSGELFF. DNA for the CDR3: TGTGCCTGGAGGGGATGGGGCCCCTCCGGGGAGCTGTTTTTT.

The chain is built from TRBV11-2 and TRBJ2-2; no reliable D call. The germline V gene has CDR1 SGHAT and CDR2 FQNNGV. V lost 2 bases, J lost 4 bases, and 20 bases lay in between. The CDR3 loop spans 18 amino acids. The CDR3 DNA reads as TGTGCCAGCAGCTTATTTGACCTGCTGAAGGGCTCCACCGGGGAGCTGTTTTTT. It specifies CASSLFDLLKGSTGELFF.

The sample holds one count of this clone. The chain links TRBV6-1 to TRBJ2-1, with 11 bases identical to TRBD2. The V gene's germline CDR1 is MNHNS and CDR2 SASEGT. This CDR3 spans 15 amino acids. V trimming: 5 bases; J trimming: 4 bases; junction bases outside the gene matches: 4. The CDR3 spells CASSFGTSGYNEQFF. In nucleotides, the CDR3 is TGTGCCAGCAGTTTCGGGACTAGCGGATACAATGAGCAGTTCTTC.

This clone has only a few counts. The chain couples TRBV7-9 to TRBJ1-6; 9 bases agree with TRBD1. The CDR3 sequence is 15 residues long. V shed 5 bases and J 6 bases; nucleotides not matched to a gene: 5. Germline values: CDR1 SEHNR, CDR2 FQNEAQ (reference sequence). The CDR3 region has the DNA TGTGCCAGCAGCCCCGGACAGGGGAGTAATTCACCCCTCCACTTT. Its protein product is CASSPGQGSNSPLHF.

This clone has just a few counts. The rearrangement links TRBV11-2 to TRBJ2-3; maybe TRBD1 (6 bases). The CDR3 contains 15 residues. Trimming removed 0 bases at V and 4 bases at J, with 11 bases between. Germline values: CDR1 SGHAT, CDR2 FQNNGV. The DNA for the CDR3 is TGTGCCAGCAGCTTAGAGGGGGCCAGGCCAGATACGCAGTATTTT. Residues: CASSLEGARPDTQYF.

V and J are TRBV15 and TRBJ1-5, with D tentatively TRBD1 (5 bases). Germline V gives CDR1 LNHNV, CDR2 YYDKDF (reference sequence). Trimming took 6 bases from V and 1 from J, leaving 10 bases between them. The CDR3 is 14 amino acids. The CDR3 is CATRRGGSNQPQHF. The CDR3 region has the DNA TGTGCCACCAGACGGGGGGGGAGCAATCAGCCCCAGCATTTT.

This chain joins TRBV7-3 and TRBJ2-2, with 14 bases aligning to TRBD2. CDR3 length: 16 residues. Germline V CDR1 and CDR2: SGHTA, FQGTGA. Trimming at V came to 4 bases and at J to 6 bases, leaving 4 bases not matched to a gene. The CDR3 DNA follows: TGTGCCAGCAGCTCCCGGACTAGCGGGAGGCCCGGGGAGCTGTTTTTT. Its protein product is CASSSRTSGRPGELFF.

This rearrangement joins TRBV6-5 to TRBJ1-1, with 8 bases lining up with TRBD1. V lost 2 bases to trimming and J lost 6 bases; unmatched junction nucleotides: 2. The CDR3 spans 13 residues. The germline gives CDR1 MNHEY, CDR2 SVGAGI. DNA for the CDR3: TGTGCCAGCAGTTACCCACAGGGGGCTGAAGCTTTCTTT. It yields the protein CASSYPQGAEAFF.

The genes are TRBV5-4 and TRBJ2-1; no firm D call. The CDR3 extends over 11 amino acids. Trimming stripped 1 base from V and 10 bases from J, with 6 bases between. CDR1 and CDR2 from the germline V gene are SGHNT and YYREEE (reference sequence). Here the CDR3 reads CASSLNQEQFF. CDR3 sequence (DNA): TGTGCCAGCAGCTTGAATCAGGAGCAGTTCTTC.

This clone came up once. V usage is TRBV2 and J usage is TRBJ1-4; D not certain. This CDR3 comprises 14 residues. The germline V gene encodes CDR1 SNHLY and CDR2 FYNNEI. Trimming shortened V by 5 bases and J by 3 bases, and 10 bases separated the two germline ends. CDR3: CASSPVSPNEKLFF. DNA for the CDR3: TGTGCCAGCAGTCCTGTCAGTCCTAATGAAAAACTGTTTTTT.

The chain carries TRBV2 and TRBJ1-1; D is uncertain. V was pared by 4 bases and J by 0 bases, with 9 bases between. Germline V gene data show CDR1 as SNHLY and CDR2 as FYNNEI. The CDR3 has 14 residues. CDR3 nucleotides: TGTGCCAGCAGTGTTATACGTTTGAACACTGAAGCTTTCTTT. Protein sequence: CASSVIRLNTEAFF.

This chain joins TRBV28 and TRBJ2-1, with TRBD2 identical over 11 bases. The CDR3 length is 17 residues. Looked up from germline, CDR1 is MDHEN and CDR2 is SYDVKM. The trim removed 5 bases at V and 5 bases at J, leaving 11 bases unmatched. The CDR3: CASSIRRLAGKNNEQFF. The CDR3 region has the DNA TGTGCCAGCAGTATCCGCCGACTAGCGGGAAAGAACAATGAGCAGTTCTTC. Together with reference TRBV28 and TRBJ2-1, the CDR3 gives the full variable domain: DVKVTQSSRYLVKRTGEKVFLECVQDMDHENMFWYRQDPGLGLRLIYFSYDVKMKEKGDIPEGYSVSREKKERFSLILESASTNQTSMYLCASSIRRLAGKNNEQFFGPGTRLTVL.

A few counts support this clone. The J gene is TRBJ2-1, the V gene TRBV5-4; TRBD2 agrees at 12 bases. J lost 7 bases, V lost 1 base, and 6 bases had no gene match. This CDR3 is built from 16 residues. CDR1 SGHNT and CDR2 YYREEE come from the germline V gene (reference sequence). Here the CDR3 reads CASSLFLAGGLNEQFF. In nucleotides, the CDR3 is TGTGCCAGCAGCTTGTTTCTAGCGGGGGGGCTTAATGAGCAGTTCTTC.

The chain combines TRBV7-2 with TRBJ1-5, with D uncertain. CDR1 and CDR2 (germline): SGHTA, FQGNSA. This CDR3 is built from 15 residues. Trimming took off 1 base at V and 0 bases at J, with 7 bases between the two ends. CDR3 sequence: CASSLGRISNQPQHF. The CDR3 DNA follows: TGTGCCAGCAGCTTAGGCAGGATTAGCAATCAGCCCCAGCATTTT. Full variable domain (remainder filled in from reference TRBV7-2 and TRBJ1-5): GAGVSQSPSNKVTEKGKDVELRCDPISGHTALYWYRQSLGQGLEFLIYFQGNSAPDKSGLPSDRFSAERTGGSVSTLTIQRTQQEDSAVYLCASSLGRISNQPQHFGDGTRLSIL.

The chain uses TRBV7-9 and TRBJ2-7; D ambiguous. This CDR3 has 12 amino acids. Trimming took 3 bases from V and 3 from J, leaving 6 bases between them. Per the germline V gene, CDR1 is SEHNR and CDR2 is FQNEAQ (reference sequence). The CDR3, as DNA: TGTGCCAGCAGCTTTTCCAGCTACGAGCAGTACTTC. Amino acids: CASSFSSYEQYF.

This clone showed up just once. V is TRBV7-6 and J is TRBJ1-3; D is undetermined. Trimming took 1 base from V and 0 from J, leaving 13 bases between them. The germline CDR1 and CDR2 sequences are SGHVS and FNYEAQ. The CDR3 sequence is 17 residues long. Written as DNA, the CDR3 is TGTGCCAGCAGCTTAGAGGCCTCCTTTGTCTCTGGAAACACCATATATTTT. Protein product: CASSLEASFVSGNTIYF.

The rearrangement links TRBV27 to TRBJ2-3, with D unresolved. Trimming pared 6 bases from V and 4 bases from J, leaving 14 bases between. This CDR3 comprises 14 residues. The germline CDR1 and CDR2 sequences are MNHEY and SMNVEV (reference sequence). The CDR3: CASSPSRHPDTQYF. Here the CDR3 DNA reads TGTGCCAGCAGCCCCTCTCGACACCCAGATACGCAGTATTTT.

The chain links TRBV5-4 to TRBJ1-5; 9 bases fit TRBD1. Germline V lookup: CDR1 SGHNT, CDR2 YYREEE (reference sequence). This CDR3 is built from 16 residues. After removal of 1 base from V and 0 bases from J, the junction contained 2 bases not matched to a gene. As DNA, the CDR3 is TGTGCCAGCAGCTTGAGGACAGGGGATAGCAATCAGCCCCAGCATTTT. Translation gives CASSLRTGDSNQPQHF.

The chain has TRBV19 and TRBJ1-3; D possibly corresponds to TRBD1 (6 bases). There are 15 residues in the CDR3. CDR1 and CDR2 (germline): LNHDA, SQIVND (reference sequence). The V end lost 5 bases, the J end lost 0 bases, and 11 bases lay between the germline ends. CDR3 DNA sequence: TGTGCCAGTAGTCCTTACAGGGACTCTGGAAACACCATATATTTT. Translating gives CASSPYRDSGNTIYF.

Details on this clone: Germline is not matched at one junction end, which may reflect a read error. The chain uses TRBV5-5 and TRBJ1-2; 7 positions match TRBD1. The CDR3 is 15 residues long. Germline CDR1 reads SGHKS; CDR2 reads YYEKEE (reference sequence). CDR3 sequence reads: CASSLESTGYYGYTF. In DNA, the CDR3 is TGTGCCAGCAGCTTGGAGTCGACAGGGTACTACGGCTACACCTTC.

This clone occurred many times. The J gene is TRBJ1-4, the V gene TRBV27; TRBD1 matches at 11 bases. The V and J ends lost 4 bases and 8 bases, in that order; junction bases with no gene match: 6. CDR1 and CDR2 from the germline V gene are MNHEY and SMNVEV (reference sequence). The CDR3 is 15 amino acids. CDR3 nucleotide sequence: TGTGCCAGCAGTTCGCGGGACAGGGGGGGAGAAAAACTGTTTTTT. It specifies CASSSRDRGGEKLFF.

V is TRBV5-1 and J is TRBJ2-5; no clear D. This CDR3 has 12 residues. Germline V gene sequence: CDR1 SGHRS, CDR2 YFSETQ. The V gene lost 5 bases and the J gene lost 4 bases, with 9 bases spanning the gap. CDR3 in amino acids: CASRYYGETQYF. The CDR3 DNA reads TGCGCCAGCAGGTACTATGGAGAGACCCAGTACTTC.